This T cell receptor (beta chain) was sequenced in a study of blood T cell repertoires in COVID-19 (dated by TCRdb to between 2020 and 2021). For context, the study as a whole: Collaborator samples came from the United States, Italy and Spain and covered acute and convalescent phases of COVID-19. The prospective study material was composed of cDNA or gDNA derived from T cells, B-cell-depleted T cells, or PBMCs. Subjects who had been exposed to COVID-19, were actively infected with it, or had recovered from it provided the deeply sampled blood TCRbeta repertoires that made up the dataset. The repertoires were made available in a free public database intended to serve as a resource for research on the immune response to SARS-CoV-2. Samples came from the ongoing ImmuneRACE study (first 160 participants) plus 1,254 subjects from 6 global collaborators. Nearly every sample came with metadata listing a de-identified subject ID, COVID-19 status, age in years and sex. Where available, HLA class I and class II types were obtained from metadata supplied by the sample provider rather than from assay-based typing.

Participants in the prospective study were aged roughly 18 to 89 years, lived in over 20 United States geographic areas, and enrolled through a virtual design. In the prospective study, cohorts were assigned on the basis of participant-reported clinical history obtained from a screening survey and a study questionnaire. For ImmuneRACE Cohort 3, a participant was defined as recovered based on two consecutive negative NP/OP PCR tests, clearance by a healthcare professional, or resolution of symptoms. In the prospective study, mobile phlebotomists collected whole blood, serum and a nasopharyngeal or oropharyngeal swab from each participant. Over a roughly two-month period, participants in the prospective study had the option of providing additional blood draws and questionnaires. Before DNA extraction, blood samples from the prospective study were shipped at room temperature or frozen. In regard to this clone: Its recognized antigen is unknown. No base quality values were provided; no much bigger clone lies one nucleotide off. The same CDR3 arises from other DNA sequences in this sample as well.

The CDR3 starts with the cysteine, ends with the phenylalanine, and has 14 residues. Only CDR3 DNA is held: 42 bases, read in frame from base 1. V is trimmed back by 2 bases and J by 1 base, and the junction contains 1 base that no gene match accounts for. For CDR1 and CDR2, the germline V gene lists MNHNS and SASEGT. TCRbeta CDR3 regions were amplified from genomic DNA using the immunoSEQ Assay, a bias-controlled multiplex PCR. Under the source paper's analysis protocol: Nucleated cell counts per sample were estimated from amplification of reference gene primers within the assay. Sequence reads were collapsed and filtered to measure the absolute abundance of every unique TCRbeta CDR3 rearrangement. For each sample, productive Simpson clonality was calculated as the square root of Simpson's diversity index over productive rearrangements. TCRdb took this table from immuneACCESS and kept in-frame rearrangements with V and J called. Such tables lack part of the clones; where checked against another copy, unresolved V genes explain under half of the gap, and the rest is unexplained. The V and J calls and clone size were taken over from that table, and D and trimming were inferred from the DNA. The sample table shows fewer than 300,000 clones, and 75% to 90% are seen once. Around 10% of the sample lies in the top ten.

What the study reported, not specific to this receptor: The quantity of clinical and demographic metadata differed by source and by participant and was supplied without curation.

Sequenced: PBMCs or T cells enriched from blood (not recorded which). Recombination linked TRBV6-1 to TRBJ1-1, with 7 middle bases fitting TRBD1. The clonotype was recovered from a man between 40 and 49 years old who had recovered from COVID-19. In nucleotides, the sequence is TGTGCCAGCAGTGAAACAGGGGAGAACACTGAAGCTTTCTTT. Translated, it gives CASSETGENTEAFF.